This T cell receptor beta chain was observed in a study of molecular identifiers for immune sequencing clone quantification listed by TCRdb under 2018. Regarding the complete study: In a replicate experiment, RNA from 20,000 or 100,000 naive CD8 T cells was split into five aliquots, four of which were sequenced. CD8 T cells were used in a methods study to benchmark molecular-identifier clustering-based TCR repertoire sequencing (MIDCIRS) and TCR RNA copy counting. The investigation overall reported the following: A single cell's worth of spiked-in Jurkat TCR RNA was reported detectable even among 750,000 to 1,000,000 naive CD8 T cells. The naive libraries included spiked-in Jurkat TCR RNA (roughly 9 copies' worth), and this RNA is not part of the donor repertoire. Modeling indicated approximately 3.2 TCR RNA copies recovered per cell, compared with about 10 by digital PCR, which implies a capture efficiency of approximately 30%. When barcode sub-clustering was omitted, TCR diversity was inflated by chimeric consensus sequences, with chimeras reaching as high as 47%. Highly expanded clone sizes could be underestimated if identical TCR molecules share a barcode. In CMV-specific effector cells, clones with more than 20 RNA copies accounted for over 97% of molecules, whereas in naive cells such clones accounted for under 1%.

Library preparation was by PCR. This sample was sequenced with an Illumina HiSeq 4000. Bulk TCR libraries were made following a previously described method, with the TCR primers given in Table S5. Total RNA was purified with the Qiagen AllPrep DNA/RNA kit. Before analysis, reads from multiple sequencing runs of the same library were pooled. The original pipeline was this. Reads were retained only if an exact TCR constant sequence was present, and the retained reads were trimmed to 150 nt and grouped according to their 12-nt molecular barcodes. Reads inside each barcode group were sub-clustered using a 15% Levenshtein threshold, and a quality-weighted consensus sequence was constructed for each RNA molecule. Non-functional sequences were filtered out, along with any lower-count sequence sitting one edit away from another sequence. On the basis of fitting two negative binomial distributions, barcode sub-clusters with fewer than 20% of the maximum read count were discarded. TCRdb reprocessed the public reads (quality trimming at Q25 with fastp, clone calling with MiXCR) and kept in-frame beta chains. Rows merge per CDR3 protein into single entries with the most common DNA and genes. These V and J calls rely on TCRdb rather than the paper's analysis. The sample has about 300,000 distinct CDR3 sequences on record, about 21% of them singletons. The top ten clones comprise 0.75% to 0.85% of the sample.

Libraries of naive CD8 T cells were built from anywhere between about 19,000 and 1,100,000 sorted cells, with 10%, 30% or 50% of the purified RNA used. Naive CD8 T cells, defined as CD8+CD4-CCR7+CD45RA+, were FACS-sorted into RLT Plus buffer on a BD FACSAria II. Detection sensitivity was tested by spiking Jurkat RNA equal to ten or so TCR copies' worth into samples containing about 19,000-1,000,000 naive CD8 T cells. CD8 T cells were enriched using RosetteSep CD8+ T Cell Enrichment Cocktail and Ficoll-Paque, and the enriched cells then underwent ACK red cell lysis. About this clonotype itself: Its antigen is not yet known. A read error may be the cause here, since a much bigger clone is one base away.

Based on the germline V gene (reference sequence), the CDR1 and CDR2 sequences are LNHDA and SQIVND. V gives up 5 bases and J gives up 0 bases, and the segment between their germline ends measures 13 bases. Spanning cysteine to phenylalanine, the CDR3 consists of 15 amino acids. Only the CDR3 region is kept as DNA, spanning 45 bases read in frame from base 1. The rearrangement combines TRBV19 with TRBJ2-5; TRBD2 is possibly the D segment (6 matching bases). This sequence was found in a human donor in good health. Some libraries in this study had Jurkat cell RNA spiked in. The specimen sequenced was naive CD8+ T cells from blood, with Jurkat cell RNA spiked in. Taken with the paper, the label for cell subset or site translates to: FACS-sorted CD8+CD4-CCR7+CD45RA+ naive T cells. The sequenced DNA is TGTGCCAGTAGTGTTTGGGGGGAGTACCAAGAGACCCAGTACTTC. It is translated as CASSVWGEYQETQYF.